This is a list of T cell receptor beta chains from one sample in a study of cytomegalovirus exposure and HLA in healthy donors. The data were produced by immunoSEQ multiplex PCR, yet TCRdb's version contains in-frame clones alone and is incomplete. The sample holds about 130,000 clones; roughly 73% are singletons and the top ten take about 4.9%. Material for sequencing was PBMCs. The receptors shown here come from a man aged 55-75 years in good health and CMV-seropositive. The CDR3 runs from the conserved cysteine through the conserved F or W. The order of the fields is clone size, D gene, J gene, V gene, CDR3 DNA, CDR3 protein. A D gene is named only where the DNA matches it firmly. The listing skips clone size in some rows; elsewhere it reads once, few, many or a size class.

.,TRBD1,TRBJ1-4,TRBV10-3,TGTGCCATCAGTGAGAACAGGGGTATTGGGGAAAAACTGTTTTTT,CAISENRGIGEKLFF
.,.,TRBJ1-1,TRBV27,TGTGCCAGCAGTTTGGGGCCTCTGGGCATGAACACTGAAGCTTTCTTT,CASSLGPLGMNTEAFF
.,.,TRBJ2-3,TRBV6-4,TGTGCCAGCAGTGCGGCTAGCGGCACAGATACGCAGTATTTT,CASSAASGTDTQYF
once,.,TRBJ2-5,TRBV5-1,TGCGCCAGCAGAGAAGGACAGTGGGGGCAGACCCAGTACTTC,CASREGQWGQTQYF
.,.,TRBJ2-3,TRBV29-1,TGCAGCGTGCCTTTGGGGGCTTACACAGATACGCAGTATTTT,CSVPLGAYTDTQYF
once,TRBD2,TRBJ2-3,TRBV4-1,TGCGCCAGCAGCCGTATGTCGGGGGGGGCTCCAGATACGCAGTATTTT,CASSRMSGGAPDTQYF
.,.,TRBJ1-1,TRBV27,TGTGCCAGCAGTTTCGGGAGGGGCACTGAAGCTTTCTTT,CASSFGRGTEAFF
.,TRBD2,TRBJ2-1,TRBV5-4,TGTGCCAGCAGCTTCGGGGGGACTAATTACAATGAGCAGTTCTTC,CASSFGGTNYNEQFF
.,.,TRBJ1-1,TRBV28,TGTGCCAGCAGTGCCCTTGGAGGGGAGAACACTGAAGCTTTCTTT,CASSALGGENTEAFF
.,.,TRBJ2-5,TRBV20-1,TGCAGTGTGAGCAGGGGGGAGCAGTACTTC,CSVSRGEQYF
.,TRBD2,TRBJ2-2,TRBV5-1,TGCGCCAGCAGCGACGAGCGGGGGGGCCCCGGGGAGCTGTTTTTT,CASSDERGGPGELFF
.,TRBD1,TRBJ1-4,TRBV10-3,TGTGCCATCAGCCGAACCGGGACAGGGGGTGAAAAACTGTTTTTT,CAISRTGTGGEKLFF
.,.,TRBJ1-1,TRBV4-1,TGCGCCAGCAGCCACGGGAGCAGTGGGACTGAAGCTTTCTTT,CASSHGSSGTEAFF
.,.,TRBJ2-5,TRBV6-5,TGTGCCAGCAGTGCCACCCCCGGACTTACCCAGTACTTC,CASSATPGLTQYF
few,.,TRBJ1-5,TRBV4-1,TGCGCCAGCAGCCATACTCGACAGGGCAATCAGCCCCAGCATTTT,CASSHTRQGNQPQHF
.,.,TRBJ1-5,TRBV6-5,TGTGCCAGCAGTTCCCGGGGGAATCAGCCCCAGCATTTT,CASSSRGNQPQHF
few,.,TRBJ2-7,TRBV5-4,TGTGCCAGCAGCCCATACGGTGGCTCCTACGAGCAGTACTTC,CASSPYGGSYEQYF
.,TRBD2,TRBJ2-4,TRBV5-1,TGCGCCAGCAGCTTGCTCCTAGCGGGGGGCTATACCAAAAACATTCAGTACTTC,CASSLLLAGGYTKNIQYF
.,.,TRBJ1-6,TRBV19,TGTGCCAGTAGTATCTTAAGGTCAGGGAATTCACCCCTCCACTTT,CASSILRSGNSPLHF
.,TRBD2,TRBJ2-3,TRBV4-2,TGTGCCAGCAGCCAAGAACTAGCGGGTGATACGCAGTATTTT,CASSQELAGDTQYF
few,TRBD1,TRBJ2-7,TRBV6-1,TGTGCCAGCGGACGGGACAGGGCAGTTTCTTACGAGCAGTACTTC,CASGRDRAVSYEQYF
.,.,TRBJ1-2,TRBV5-1,TGCGCCAGCAGCTTGGTACAGGGTTCAGGGGGCTACACCTTC,CASSLVQGSGGYTF
.,TRBD1,TRBJ1-4,TRBV6-1,TGTGCCAGCAGTTTAGAGACAGGGTTTAGGGAAAAACTGTTTTTT,CASSLETGFREKLFF
.,TRBD1,TRBJ2-3,TRBV6-5,TGTGCCAGCAGAGGGACGGACAGGGGGCTGTTGTATTTT,CASRGTDRGLLYF
few,TRBD2,TRBJ2-3,TRBV27,TGTGCCAGCACCCGGACTAGCGGGGGGGGGCTTCCGACGTATTTT,CASTRTSGGGLPTYF
.,TRBD1,TRBJ2-5,TRBV5-1,TGCGCCAGCAGCTTGTGGACCACAGGGGAAGAGACCCAGTACTTC,CASSLWTTGEETQYF
.,TRBD1,TRBJ1-1,TRBV9,TGTGCCAGCAGCGGACTCAGGGGGAAGACTGAAGCTTTCTTT,CASSGLRGKTEAFF
once,TRBD1,TRBJ1-5,TRBV28,TGTGCCAGCAGTTCCGAATGGAGGGGGCAACGGCCCCAGCATTTT,CASSSEWRGQRPQHF
few,.,TRBJ2-1,TRBV10-1,TGCGCCAGCAGTGAGGCCGGGGTCGGTGAGCAGTTCTTC,CASSEAGVGEQFF
.,.,TRBJ2-1,TRBV5-1,TGCGCCAGCAGCAGCGACTATTTCGGTGGCGGTGAGCAGTTCTTC,CASSSDYFGGGEQFF
.,.,TRBJ1-5,TRBV28,TGTGCCAGCGCTGATGTTTACGTTCAGGGCCTCAATCAGCCCCAGCATTTT,CASADVYVQGLNQPQHF
.,.,TRBJ2-7,TRBV28,TGTGCCAGCAGTAGAGGTCACTACGAGCAGTACTTC,CASSRGHYEQYF
.,TRBD1,TRBJ2-3,TRBV5-6,TGTGCCAGCAGCCGGACAGGGCGAGGGACAGATACGCAGTATTTT,CASSRTGRGTDTQYF
.,.,TRBJ2-1,TRBV27,TGTGCCAGCAGTTCCTACAAACTCACAGGGATTCCCTACAATGAGCAGTTCTTC,CASSSYKLTGIPYNEQFF
.,TRBD1,TRBJ1-3,TRBV7-9,TGTGCCAGCAGCCCGCGACAGGGGGCCTCTGGAAACACCATATATTTT,CASSPRQGASGNTIYF
.,.,TRBJ1-3,TRBV7-9,TGTGCCAGCAGCTTAGCACTCCTTGGAAACACCATATATTTT,CASSLALLGNTIYF
once,TRBD1,TRBJ1-5,TRBV7-9,TGTGCCAGCAGCTTCGGGACAGGTAGCAATCAGCCCCAGCATTTT,CASSFGTGSNQPQHF
.,.,TRBJ1-1,TRBV29-1,TGCAGCGTTATTGTCGACACTGAAGCTTTCTTT,CSVIVDTEAFF
.,TRBD2,TRBJ2-3,TRBV2,TGTGCCAGCAGCCCCGGGGGGGGATTCACAGATACGCAGTATTTT,CASSPGGGFTDTQYF
few,TRBD1,TRBJ1-2,TRBV6-5,TGTGCCAGCAGCATGACAGGGGGCGACTATGGCTACACCTTC,CASSMTGGDYGYTF
.,TRBD2,TRBJ2-7,TRBV29-1,TGCAGCGTTCAGGGACTAGCGGGGGGGCCTTTCGAGCAGTACTTC,CSVQGLAGGPFEQYF
.,.,TRBJ1-6,TRBV7-8,TGTGCCAGCAGCCCCCGGGGGAATTCACCCCTCCACTTT,CASSPRGNSPLHF
once,TRBD1,TRBJ2-5,TRBV5-8,TGTGCCAGCAGCGCCGGGACAGGGGCTTGGGAGACCCAGTACTTC,CASSAGTGAWETQYF
.,.,TRBJ2-2,TRBV7-2,TGTGCCAGCACGTCCGGGGTCACCGGGGAGCTGTTTTTT,CASTSGVTGELFF
.,.,TRBJ2-1,TRBV2,TGTGCCAGCCGCACAGGCCCCTACAATGAGCAGTTCTTC,CASRTGPYNEQFF
few,TRBD1,TRBJ1-1,TRBV6-1,TGTGCCAGCAGTGAAATCTGGACAGGGTTACCTGAAGCTTTCTTT,CASSEIWTGLPEAFF
.,.,TRBJ1-1,TRBV7-3,TGTGCCAGCAGCTTAACGGCCGGGGGGGACACTGAAGCTTTCTTT,CASSLTAGGDTEAFF
.,TRBD1,TRBJ2-7,TRBV6-1,TGTGCCAGCAGTTCCCACAGGGGCTCCTACGAGCAGTACTTC,CASSSHRGSYEQYF
.,.,TRBJ1-4,TRBV19,TGTGCCAGTAGTAACCAGGTTTCTAATGAAAAACTGTTTTTT,CASSNQVSNEKLFF
few,TRBD1,TRBJ1-5,TRBV4-1,TGCGCCAGCAGCCAAGATCCTTACCGACAGGGAGGCAATCAGCCCCAGCATTTT,CASSQDPYRQGGNQPQHF
.,TRBD1,TRBJ1-1,TRBV2,TGTGCCAGCAGTGAATCAGGGGGGTATGAAGCTTTCTTT,CASSESGGYEAFF
.,TRBD1,TRBJ1-1,TRBV5-4,TGTGCCAGCAGCCATGCCGGACAGGGGAACACTGAAGCTTTCTTT,CASSHAGQGNTEAFF
.,TRBD1,TRBJ1-6,TRBV30,TGTGCCTATACGGGACAGTATAATTCACCCCTCCACTTT,CAYTGQYNSPLHF
.,.,TRBJ1-2,TRBV5-6,TGTGCCAGCAGCCCGACAGGTATCTATGGCTACACCTTC,CASSPTGIYGYTF